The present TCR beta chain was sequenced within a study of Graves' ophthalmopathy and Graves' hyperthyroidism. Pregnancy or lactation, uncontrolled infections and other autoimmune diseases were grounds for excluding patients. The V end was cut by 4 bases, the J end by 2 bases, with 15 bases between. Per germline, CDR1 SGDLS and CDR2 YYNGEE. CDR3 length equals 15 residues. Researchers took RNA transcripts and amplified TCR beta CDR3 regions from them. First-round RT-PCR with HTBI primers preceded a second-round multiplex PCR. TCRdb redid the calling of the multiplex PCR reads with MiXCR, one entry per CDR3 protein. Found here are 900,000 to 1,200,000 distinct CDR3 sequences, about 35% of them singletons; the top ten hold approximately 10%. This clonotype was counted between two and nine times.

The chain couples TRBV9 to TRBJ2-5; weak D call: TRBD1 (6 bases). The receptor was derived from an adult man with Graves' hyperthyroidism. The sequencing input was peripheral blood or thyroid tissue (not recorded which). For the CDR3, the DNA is TGTGCCAGCAGCTTGGTTTGGCAGGGGCAAGAGACCCAGTACTTC. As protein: CASSLVWQGQETQYF. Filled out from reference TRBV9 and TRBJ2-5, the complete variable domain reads DSGVTQTPKHLITATGQRVTLRCSPRSGDLSVYWYQQSLDQGLQFLIQYYNGEERAKGNILERFSAQQFPDLHSELNLSSLELGDSALYFCASSLVWQGQETQYFGPGTRLLVL.